This T cell receptor (beta chain) was sequenced during a study of cytomegalovirus exposure and HLA in healthy donors. Findings and caveats of the study: Through in vitro validation, three CMV-associated chains were shown to be specific for CMV antigens.

The table came from immunoSEQ multiplex PCR; TCRdb's copy has only in-frame clones and leaves some out. The sample has hundreds of thousands of clones; about 88% are singletons. The CDR3 sequence is 15 residues long. Germline V CDR1 and CDR2: MDHEN, SYDVKM. V was pared by 1 base and J by 0 bases, with 10 bases between. To note about this clone: Its antigen remains unidentified.

This TCR came from a man younger than 35 in good health and CMV-seropositive. The rearrangement joins TRBV28 to TRBJ2-7, with D possibly matching TRBD2 (6 bases). Sequenced: PBMCs. The CDR3 DNA sequence: TGTGCCAGCAGTTTATTCCGGGGGAACTCCTACGAGCAGTACTTC. Translated: CASSLFRGNSYEQYF. The whole variable domain, remainder taken from reference TRBV28 and TRBJ2-7, is DVKVTQSSRYLVKRTGEKVFLECVQDMDHENMFWYRQDPGLGLRLIYFSYDVKMKEKGDIPEGYSVSREKKERFSLILESASTNQTSMYLCASSLFRGNSYEQYFGPGTRLTVT.